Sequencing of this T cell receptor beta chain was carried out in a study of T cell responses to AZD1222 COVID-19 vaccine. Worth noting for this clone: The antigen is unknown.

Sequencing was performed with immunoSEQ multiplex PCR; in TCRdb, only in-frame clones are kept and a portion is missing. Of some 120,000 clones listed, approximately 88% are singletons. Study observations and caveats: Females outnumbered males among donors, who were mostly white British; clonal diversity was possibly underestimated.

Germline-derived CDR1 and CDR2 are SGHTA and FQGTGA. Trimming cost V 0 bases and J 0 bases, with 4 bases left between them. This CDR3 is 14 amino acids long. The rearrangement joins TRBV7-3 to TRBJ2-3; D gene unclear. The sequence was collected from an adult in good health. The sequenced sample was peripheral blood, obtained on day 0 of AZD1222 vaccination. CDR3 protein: CASSLTHSTDTQYF. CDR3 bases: TGTGCCAGCAGCTTAACGCACAGCACAGATACGCAGTATTTT.